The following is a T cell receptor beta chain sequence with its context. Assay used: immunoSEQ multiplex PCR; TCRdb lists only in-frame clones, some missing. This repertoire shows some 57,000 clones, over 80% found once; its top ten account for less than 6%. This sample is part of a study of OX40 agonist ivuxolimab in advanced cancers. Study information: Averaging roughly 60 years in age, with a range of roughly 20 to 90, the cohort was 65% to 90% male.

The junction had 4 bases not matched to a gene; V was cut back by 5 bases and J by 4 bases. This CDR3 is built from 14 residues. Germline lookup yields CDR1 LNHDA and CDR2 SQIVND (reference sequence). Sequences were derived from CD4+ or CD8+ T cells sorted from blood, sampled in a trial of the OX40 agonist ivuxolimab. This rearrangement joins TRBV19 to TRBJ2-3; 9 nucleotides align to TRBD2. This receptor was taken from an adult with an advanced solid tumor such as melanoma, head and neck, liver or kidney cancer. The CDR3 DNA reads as TGTGCCAGTAGTTATAGCGGGAGTGCAGATACGCAGTATTTT. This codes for CASSYSGSADTQYF.